The 8 T cell receptor beta chains reported below all come from one sample, sequenced in a study of T cell responses to AZD1222 COVID-19 vaccine. The repertoire was sequenced with immunoSEQ multiplex PCR; TCRdb's copy has only in-frame clones and lacks some. The repertoire holds 100,000 to 150,000 clones, with more than 70% as singletons. This specimen was peripheral blood, taken on day 0 of AZD1222 vaccination. The receptor set was obtained from an adult in good health.

The chain combines TRBV5-1 with TRBJ1-1; the match to TRBD1 covers 9 bases. Germline CDR1 is SGHRS and CDR2 is YFSETQ. The CDR3 covers 13 residues. The ends lost 3 bases at V and 11 bases at J; junction bases unmatched: 8. The CDR3 loop is CASSSNRDRVAFF. The CDR3 nucleotides are TGCGCCAGCAGCTCCAACCGGGACAGGGTTGCTTTCTTT.

V usage is TRBV5-1 and J usage is TRBJ2-3; D is uncertain. CDR3 length: 15 amino acids. CDR1 SGHRS and CDR2 YFSETQ come from the germline V gene. The V gene lost 0 bases and the J gene lost 0 bases, with 8 bases spanning the gap. This chain's CDR3 is CASSLVPDSTDTQYF. DNA of the CDR3: TGCGCCAGCAGCTTGGTTCCGGACAGCACAGATACGCAGTATTTT.

This chain connects TRBV5-1 to TRBJ2-4, with D perhaps TRBD2 (7 bases). Trimming pared 3 bases from V and 0 bases from J, leaving 16 bases between. The CDR3 is made up of 17 amino acids. CDR1 and CDR2 (germline): SGHRS, YFSETQ. The CDR3 bases are TGCGCCAGCAGCTACGGGGGGCAGGGTCTAGCCAAAAACATTCAGTACTTC. This gives the protein CASSYGGQGLAKNIQYF.

The chain recombines TRBV24-1 with TRBJ1-2, with D uncertain. The length of the CDR3 is 14 residues. V was shortened by 4 bases and J by 0 bases, with 8 bases between the two germline ends. Looked up from germline, CDR1 is KGHDR and CDR2 is SFDVKD. The CDR3, as DNA: TGTGCCACCAGTGACTCCGGGGCTAACTATGGCTACACCTTC. Its translation is CATSDSGANYGYTF.

The chain uses TRBV7-9 and TRBJ1-2; D not certain. The CDR3 covers 14 residues. Germline V gene sequence: CDR1 SEHNR, CDR2 FQNEAQ (reference sequence). Trimming took 2 bases from V and 5 from J, leaving 12 bases between them. The CDR3 DNA is TGTGCCAGCAGCTTACCGGGTGCAGATTATGGCTACACCTTC. It codes for CASSLPGADYGYTF.

The chain uses TRBV9 and TRBJ2-2, with a weak D call TRBD2 (6 bases). Germline V gene lookup returns CDR1 SGDLS and CDR2 YYNGEE. There are 12 residues in the CDR3. V was clipped by 4 bases and J by 7 bases, with 8 bases between them. The CDR3 DNA reads TGTGCCAGCAGCCAGGAGGGCGGGGAGCTGTTTTTT. Its protein product is CASSQEGGELFF.

The V and J genes are TRBV5-8 and TRBJ1-4, with D maybe TRBD1 (6 bases). The V gene lost 4 bases and the J gene lost 3 bases, with 10 bases spanning the gap. The CDR3 is made up of 14 amino acids. Germline-derived CDR1 and CDR2 are SGHTS and YDEGEE. CDR3 loop: CASSRNRANEKLFF. The CDR3 DNA is TGTGCCAGCAGCCGAAACAGGGCTAATGAAAAACTGTTTTTT.

This chain connects TRBV4-1 to TRBJ1-2; D not certain. Per the germline V gene, CDR1 is MGHRA and CDR2 is YSYEKL. With 0 bases removed from V and 4 bases from J, the gap between germline ends came to 18 bases. The CDR3 totals 17 residues. Here the CDR3 DNA reads TGCGCCAGCAGCCAAGATCTAACGGACTCCTGGAGCTATGGCTACACCTTC. This encodes CASSQDLTDSWSYGYTF.